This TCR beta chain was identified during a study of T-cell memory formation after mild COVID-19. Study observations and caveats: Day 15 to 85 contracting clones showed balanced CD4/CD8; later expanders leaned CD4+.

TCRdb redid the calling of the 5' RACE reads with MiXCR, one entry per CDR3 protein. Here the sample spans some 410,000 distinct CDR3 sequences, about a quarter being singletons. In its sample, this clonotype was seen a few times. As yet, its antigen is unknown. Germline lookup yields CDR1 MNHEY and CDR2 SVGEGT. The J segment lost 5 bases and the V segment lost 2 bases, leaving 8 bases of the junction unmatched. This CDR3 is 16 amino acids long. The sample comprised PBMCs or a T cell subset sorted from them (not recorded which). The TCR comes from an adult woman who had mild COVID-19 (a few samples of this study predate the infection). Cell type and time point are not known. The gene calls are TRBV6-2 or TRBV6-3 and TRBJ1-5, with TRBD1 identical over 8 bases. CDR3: CASSYPDRGGYQPQHF. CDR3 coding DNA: TGTGCCAGCAGTTACCCCGACAGGGGAGGTTATCAGCCCCAGCATTTT.